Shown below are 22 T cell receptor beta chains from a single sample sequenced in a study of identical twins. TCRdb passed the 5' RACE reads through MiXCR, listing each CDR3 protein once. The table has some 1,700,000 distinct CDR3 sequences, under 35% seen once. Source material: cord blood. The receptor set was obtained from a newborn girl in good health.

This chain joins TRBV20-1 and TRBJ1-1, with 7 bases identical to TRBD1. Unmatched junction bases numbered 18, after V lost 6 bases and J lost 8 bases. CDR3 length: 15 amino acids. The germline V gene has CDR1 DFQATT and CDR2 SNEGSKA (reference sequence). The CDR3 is CSAYLETGRRGEAFF. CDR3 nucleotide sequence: TGCAGTGCCTACCTTGAGACAGGGCGGCGAGGGGAAGCTTTCTTT.

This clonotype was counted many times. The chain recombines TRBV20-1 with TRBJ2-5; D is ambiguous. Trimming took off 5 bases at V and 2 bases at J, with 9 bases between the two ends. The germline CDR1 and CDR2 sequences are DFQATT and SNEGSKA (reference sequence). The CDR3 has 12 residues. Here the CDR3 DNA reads TGCAGTGCTCCAGCCAGGCAAGAGACCCAGTACTTC. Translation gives CSAPARQETQYF.

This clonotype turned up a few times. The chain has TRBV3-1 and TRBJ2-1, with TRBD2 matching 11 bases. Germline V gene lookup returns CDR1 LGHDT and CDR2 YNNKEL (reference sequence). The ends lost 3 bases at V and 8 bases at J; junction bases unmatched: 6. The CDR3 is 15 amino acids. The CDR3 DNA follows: TGTGCCAGCAGCCACCTAGCGGGAGGTCGGTATGAGCAGTTCTTC. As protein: CASSHLAGGRYEQFF.

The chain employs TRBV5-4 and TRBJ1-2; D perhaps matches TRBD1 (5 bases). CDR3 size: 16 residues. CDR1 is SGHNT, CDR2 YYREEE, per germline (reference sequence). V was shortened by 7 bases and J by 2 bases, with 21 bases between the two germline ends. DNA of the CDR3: TGTGCCAGCGGCATACGCGGGGGAATACCCAACTATGGCTACACCTTC. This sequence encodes CASGIRGGIPNYGYTF.

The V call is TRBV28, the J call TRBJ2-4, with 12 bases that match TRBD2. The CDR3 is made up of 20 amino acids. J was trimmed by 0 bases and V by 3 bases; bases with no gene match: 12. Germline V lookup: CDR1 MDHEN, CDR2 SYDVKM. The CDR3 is CASSFPLGLAGKLAKNIQYF. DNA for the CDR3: TGTGCCAGCAGTTTCCCCCTTGGACTAGCGGGAAAACTAGCCAAAAACATTCAGTACTTC.

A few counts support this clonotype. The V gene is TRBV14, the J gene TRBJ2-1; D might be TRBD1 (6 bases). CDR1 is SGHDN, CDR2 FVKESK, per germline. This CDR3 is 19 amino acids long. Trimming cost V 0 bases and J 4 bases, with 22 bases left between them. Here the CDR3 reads CASSQDRGPTGRWYNEQFF. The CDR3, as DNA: TGTGCCAGCAGCCAAGATCGGGGCCCTACAGGGAGATGGTACAATGAGCAGTTCTTC.

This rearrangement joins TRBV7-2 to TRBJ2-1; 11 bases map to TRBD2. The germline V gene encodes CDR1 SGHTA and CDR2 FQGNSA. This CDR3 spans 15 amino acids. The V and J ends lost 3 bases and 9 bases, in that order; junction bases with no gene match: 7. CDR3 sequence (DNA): TGTGCCAGCAGCTTTACTAGCGGGAGAGAGGGTGAGCAGTTCTTC. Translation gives CASSFTSGREGEQFF.

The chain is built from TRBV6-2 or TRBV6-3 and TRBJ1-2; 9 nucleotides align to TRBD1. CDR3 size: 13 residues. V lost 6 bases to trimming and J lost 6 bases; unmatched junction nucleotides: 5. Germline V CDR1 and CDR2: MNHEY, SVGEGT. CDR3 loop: CASRRDREDGYTF. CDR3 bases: TGTGCCAGCAGACGGGACAGGGAGGATGGCTACACCTTC.

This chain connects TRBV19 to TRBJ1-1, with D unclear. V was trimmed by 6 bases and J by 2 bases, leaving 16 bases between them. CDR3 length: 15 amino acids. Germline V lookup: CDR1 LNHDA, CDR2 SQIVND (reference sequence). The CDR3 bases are TGTGCCAGTAGGCCCGGTGGCAGTTTTAACACTGAAGCTTTCTTT. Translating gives CASRPGGSFNTEAFF.

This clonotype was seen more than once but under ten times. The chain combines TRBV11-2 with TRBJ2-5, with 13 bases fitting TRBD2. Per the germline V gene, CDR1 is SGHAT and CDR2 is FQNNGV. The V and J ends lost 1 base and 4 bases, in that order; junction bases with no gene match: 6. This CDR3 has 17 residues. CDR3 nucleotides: TGTGCCAGCAGCTTAGTGTTGACTAGCGGGGGGATAGAGACCCAGTACTTC. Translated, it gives CASSLVLTSGGIETQYF.

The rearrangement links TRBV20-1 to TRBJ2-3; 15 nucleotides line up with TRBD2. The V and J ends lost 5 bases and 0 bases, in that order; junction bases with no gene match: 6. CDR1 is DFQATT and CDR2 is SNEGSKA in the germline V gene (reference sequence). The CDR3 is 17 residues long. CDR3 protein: CSAGTSGGFSSTDTQYF. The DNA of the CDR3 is TGCAGTGCTGGGACTAGCGGGGGGTTCAGTAGCACAGATACGCAGTATTTT.

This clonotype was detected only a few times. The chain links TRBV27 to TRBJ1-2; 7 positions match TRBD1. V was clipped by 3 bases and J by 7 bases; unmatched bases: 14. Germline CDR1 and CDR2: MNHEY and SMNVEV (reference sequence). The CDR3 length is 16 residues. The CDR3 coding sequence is TGTGCCAGCAGTTTCCGATTCGGACAGGCCCGGGGTGGCTACACCTTC. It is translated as CASSFRFGQARGGYTF.

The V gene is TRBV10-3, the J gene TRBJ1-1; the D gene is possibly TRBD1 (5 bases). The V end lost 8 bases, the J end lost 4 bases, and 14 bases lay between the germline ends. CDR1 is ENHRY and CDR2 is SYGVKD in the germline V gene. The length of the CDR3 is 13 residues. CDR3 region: CAIGGLGGTEAFF. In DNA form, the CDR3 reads TGTGCCATCGGAGGCTTGGGGGGCACTGAAGCTTTCTTT.

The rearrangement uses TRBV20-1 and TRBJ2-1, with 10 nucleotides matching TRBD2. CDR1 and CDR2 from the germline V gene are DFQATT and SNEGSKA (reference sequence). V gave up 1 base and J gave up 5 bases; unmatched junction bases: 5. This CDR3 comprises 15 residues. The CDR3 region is CSARGRTSGNNEQFF. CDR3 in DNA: TGCAGTGCTAGAGGCAGGACTAGCGGTAACAATGAGCAGTTCTTC.

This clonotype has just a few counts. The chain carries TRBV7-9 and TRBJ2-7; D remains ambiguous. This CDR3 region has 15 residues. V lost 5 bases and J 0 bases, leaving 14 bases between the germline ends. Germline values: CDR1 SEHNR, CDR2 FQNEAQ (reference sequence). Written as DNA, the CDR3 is TGTGCCAGCAGCCCTGGGCGGTCTCGCTCCTACGAGCAGTACTTC. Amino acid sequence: CASSPGRSRSYEQYF.

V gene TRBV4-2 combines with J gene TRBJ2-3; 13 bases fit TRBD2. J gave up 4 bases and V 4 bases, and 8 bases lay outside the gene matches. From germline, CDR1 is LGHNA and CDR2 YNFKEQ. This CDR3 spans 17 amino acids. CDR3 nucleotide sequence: TGTGCCAGCAGCCGAAGGACTAGCGGGAGTCCGGCAGATACGCAGTATTTT. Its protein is CASSRRTSGSPADTQYF.

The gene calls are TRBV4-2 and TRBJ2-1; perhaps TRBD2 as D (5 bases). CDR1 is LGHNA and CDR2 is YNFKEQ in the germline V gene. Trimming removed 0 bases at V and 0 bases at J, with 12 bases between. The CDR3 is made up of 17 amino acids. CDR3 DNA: TGTGCCAGCAGCCAAGAGCCTAGCCTGAGCTCCTACAATGAGCAGTTCTTC. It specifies CASSQEPSLSSYNEQFF.

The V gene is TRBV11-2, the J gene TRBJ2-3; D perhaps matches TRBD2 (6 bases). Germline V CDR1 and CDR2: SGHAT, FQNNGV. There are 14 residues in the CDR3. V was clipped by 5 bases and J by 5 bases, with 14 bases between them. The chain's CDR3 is CASSPLGLLDTQYF. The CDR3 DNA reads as TGTGCCAGCAGCCCCCTCGGACTATTAGATACGCAGTATTTT. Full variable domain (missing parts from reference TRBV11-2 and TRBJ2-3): EAGVAQSPRYKIIEKRQSVAFWCNPISGHATLYWYQQILGQGPKLLIQFQNNGVVDDSQLPKDRFSAERLKGVDSTLKIQPAKLEDSAVYLCASSPLGLLDTQYFGPGTRLTVL.

The CDR3 region is CSARDKLAGRYNEQFF. For the CDR3, the DNA is TGCAGTGCTAGAGATAAACTAGCGGGGAGGTACAATGAGCAGTTCTTC. J is TRBJ2-1 and V is TRBV20-1, with 10 bases fitting TRBD2. The CDR3 covers 16 residues. CDR1 and CDR2 (germline): DFQATT, SNEGSKA (reference sequence). Trimming removed 0 bases from V and 4 bases from J; junction bases left unmatched: 6.

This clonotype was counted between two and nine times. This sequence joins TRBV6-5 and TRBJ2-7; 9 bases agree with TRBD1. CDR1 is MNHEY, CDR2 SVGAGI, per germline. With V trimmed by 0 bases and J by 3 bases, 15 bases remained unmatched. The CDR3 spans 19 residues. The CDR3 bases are TGTGCCAGCAGTTACTCGATTCAGGGCCGGACAGGGGTCTTCTACGAGCAGTACTTC. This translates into CASSYSIQGRTGVFYEQYF.

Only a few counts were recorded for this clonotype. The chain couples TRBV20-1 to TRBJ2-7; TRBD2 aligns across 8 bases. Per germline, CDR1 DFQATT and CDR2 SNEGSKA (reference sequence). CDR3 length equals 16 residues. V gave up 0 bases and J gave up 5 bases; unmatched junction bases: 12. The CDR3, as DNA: TGCAGTGCTAGAGACTATACTAGCGGCCTTTGGCACGAGCAGTACTTC. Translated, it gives CSARDYTSGLWHEQYF.

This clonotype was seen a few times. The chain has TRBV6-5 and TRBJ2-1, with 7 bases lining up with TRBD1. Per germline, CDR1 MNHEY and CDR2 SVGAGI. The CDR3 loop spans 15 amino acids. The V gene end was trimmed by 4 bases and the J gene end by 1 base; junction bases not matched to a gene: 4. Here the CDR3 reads CASSSPGQSYNEQFF. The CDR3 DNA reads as TGTGCCAGCAGTTCACCGGGACAGTCCTACAATGAGCAGTTCTTC.